This T cell receptor beta chain was sequenced in a study of blood T cell repertoires in COVID-19. Overall study context: Samples came from the United States, Italy and Spain, spanning acute and convalescent COVID-19.

CDR1 is KGHDR, CDR2 SFDVKD, per germline. The CDR3 extends over 14 amino acids. Trimming pared 4 bases from V and 5 bases from J, leaving 12 bases between. In the source study's methods: Estimation of nucleated cell counts was performed using reference gene primer amplification. Method: immunoSEQ multiplex PCR; TCRdb's copy keeps in-frame clones and lacks some. Clonal size and the V and J genes are those of that table, whereas D and trimming came from the DNA. Of under 250,000 clones in the sample, 85% to 95% were seen once. Patients from Seattle were sampled longitudinally, starting during active infection.

The receptor was isolated from a man aged 25-45 years with COVID-19, enrolled during active disease. Material: peripheral blood. The chain employs TRBV24-1 and TRBJ2-3, with D possibly being TRBD1 (5 bases). CDR3: CATSDRHRRDTQYF. CDR3 sequence (DNA): TGTGCCACCAGTGACCGTCACAGGAGAGATACGCAGTATTTT.